This section outlines one T cell receptor (beta chain) sequence together with its context. Its antigen is still unknown. This sample was included in a study of cytomegalovirus exposure and HLA in healthy donors. The germline gives CDR1 KGHSH, CDR2 LQKENI. V was cut by 3 bases and J by 4 bases, with 15 bases left in between. This CDR3 contains 15 residues. It was with 60 Vbeta and 13 Jbeta primers that the PCR ran. Using immunoSEQ multiplex PCR, the repertoire was profiled, and TCRdb retains in-frame clones only, with some absent. Its clone listing holds roughly 34,000 clones. Study-level points and caveats: Later analysis placed DRB1 highest and HLA-C lowest in TCR association rates, which differed by HLA locus.

This sequence joins TRBV18 and TRBJ1-1, with no clear D. The sequence was obtained from a man aged 35 to 55 in good health and CMV-seronegative. The sequenced sample was PBMCs. CDR3 DNA: TGTGCCAGCTCACCCCGAGAGGGCGCAGGCACTGAAGCTTTCTTT. Protein product: CASSPREGAGTEAFF.